These 22 T cell receptor beta chains share one sample of origin, sequenced in a study of cytomegalovirus exposure and HLA in healthy donors. PCR employed 60 Vbeta and 13 Jbeta primers. Repertoires were generated with immunoSEQ multiplex PCR, while TCRdb's copy carries only in-frame clones and drops some. Found here are 150,000 to 250,000 clones, around four fifths of them singletons; the top ten hold 6.5%. Sequenced input: PBMCs. The source is a woman between 50 and 59 years old in good health and CMV-seropositive.

The chain has TRBV7-9 and TRBJ1-1, with D perhaps matching TRBD1 (5 bases). Germline values: CDR1 SEHNR, CDR2 FQNEAQ (reference sequence). V lost 3 bases and J 2 bases, leaving 10 bases between the germline ends. The CDR3 spans 14 residues. This chain's CDR3 is CASSFNQGNTEAFF. In DNA, the CDR3 is TGTGCCAGCAGCTTCAACCAGGGAAACACTGAAGCTTTCTTT. Full variable domain (missing parts from reference TRBV7-9 and TRBJ1-1): DTGVSQNPRHKITKRGQNVTFRCDPISEHNRLYWYRQTLGQGPEFLTYFQNEAQLEKSRLLSDRFSAERPKGSFSTLEIQRTEQGDSAMYLCASSFNQGNTEAFFGQGTRLTVV.

The chain links TRBV7-2 to TRBJ1-6; tentative D call: TRBD1 (5 bases). Trimming left V 1 base short and J 9 bases short, with 13 bases between. Germline values: CDR1 SGHTA, CDR2 FQGNSA. The CDR3 is 15 amino acids. DNA for the CDR3: TGTGCCAGCAGCTTAGGTACAGGTCGCGGTTCACCCCTCCACTTT. Residues: CASSLGTGRGSPLHF.

The table lists this clone with a few counts. The genes are TRBV5-4 and TRBJ2-5; tentative D call: TRBD1 (5 bases). The CDR3 covers 15 residues. Germline CDR1 is SGHNT and CDR2 is YYREEE (reference sequence). Trimming stripped 2 bases from V and 1 base from J, with 12 bases between. CDR3 DNA sequence: TGTGCCAGCAGCTTCGTTGACAGAGGCCAAGAGACCCAGTACTTC. Encoded protein: CASSFVDRGQETQYF.

The V gene is TRBV30, the J gene TRBJ1-3; maybe TRBD1 (6 bases). The germline V gene encodes CDR1 GTSNPN and CDR2 SVGIG (reference sequence). The CDR3 sequence is 17 residues long. Trimming left V 2 bases short and J 3 bases short, with 20 bases between. The DNA of the CDR3 is TGTGCCTGGAGTAACCCCGGGGGGGGGCTTCATGGAAACACCATATATTTT. It codes for CAWSNPGGGLHGNTIYF.

The chain has TRBV11-2 and TRBJ2-3; D might be TRBD2 (6 bases). V lost 5 bases and J 2 bases, leaving 20 bases between the germline ends. This CDR3 region has 17 residues. Germline V CDR1 and CDR2: SGHAT, FQNNGV. The CDR3 bases are TGTGCCAGCAGCAATTTCATCGGGACTCAACTCACAGATACGCAGTATTTT. Protein product: CASSNFIGTQLTDTQYF.

The gene calls are TRBV6-5 and TRBJ2-2; D may be TRBD1 (6 bases). The CDR3 is 15 residues long. Germline-derived CDR1 and CDR2 are MNHEY and SVGAGI. With 4 bases removed from V and 4 bases from J, the gap between germline ends came to 13 bases. CDR3 amino acids: CASSLTGPGTGELFF. Written as DNA, the CDR3 is TGTGCCAGCAGTTTAACAGGGCCAGGCACCGGGGAGCTGTTTTTT.

This clone came up once. This sequence joins TRBV14 and TRBJ2-5, with D perhaps TRBD1 (6 bases). This CDR3 has 13 amino acids. Germline assignment: CDR1 SGHDN and CDR2 FVKESK. V was clipped by 4 bases and J by 7 bases, with 13 bases between them. CDR3 in DNA: TGTGCCAGCAGCCGACTACAGGGCCGGACCCAGTACTTC. Translated: CASSRLQGRTQYF.

The chain couples TRBV11-2 to TRBJ1-5; no clear D gene. V lost 0 bases to trimming and J lost 5 bases, with 5 bases between them. This CDR3 spans 13 amino acids. Germline loops: CDR1 SGHAT, CDR2 FQNNGV. The CDR3 spells CASSLDRDQPQHF. The DNA for the CDR3 is TGTGCCAGCAGCTTAGATCGAGATCAGCCCCAGCATTTT.

Turning to this clone: One end of the junction fails to match germline, which may point to a read error. J is TRBJ1-2 and V is TRBV7-9, with 9 positions matching TRBD1. The germline CDR1 and CDR2 sequences are SEHNR and FQNEAQ (reference sequence). This CDR3 is built from 14 residues. The CDR3 reads CSSSSQDRGYGYTF. The CDR3, as DNA: TGTTCCAGCAGCTCCCAGGACAGGGGCTATGGCTACACCTTC.

V gene TRBV13 combines with J gene TRBJ2-7, with 7 bases that match TRBD1. CDR1 and CDR2 from the germline V gene are PRHDT and FYEKMQ (reference sequence). There are 12 residues in the CDR3. J was trimmed by 6 bases and V by 6 bases; bases with no gene match: 5. CDR3 nucleotides: TGTGCCAGCAGAACGACAGGGATCGAGCAGTACTTC. Protein: CASRTTGIEQYF.

The table lists this clone with a count of one. The chain combines TRBV19 with TRBJ2-3; 10 bases agree with TRBD2. Germline-derived CDR1 and CDR2 are LNHDA and SQIVND (reference sequence). The V and J ends lost 5 bases and 1 base, in that order; junction bases with no gene match: 3. The CDR3 has 15 amino acids. CDR3 DNA sequence: TGTGCCAGTAGTTCCACTAGCGGGGGCACAGATACGCAGTATTTT. Its translation: CASSSTSGGTDTQYF.

The chain couples TRBV4-1 to TRBJ2-5; tentatively, D is TRBD2 (7 bases). V lost 0 bases to trimming and J lost 4 bases, with 15 bases between them. The CDR3 loop spans 16 amino acids. Germline V lookup: CDR1 MGHRA, CDR2 YSYEKL. CDR3 DNA: TGCGCCAGCAGCCAAGACGCGGGGGCCATTACAGAGACCCAGTACTTC. It specifies CASSQDAGAITETQYF.

The chain is built from TRBV7-9 and TRBJ1-1; no firm D call. This CDR3 comprises 14 residues. V was cut by 1 base and J by 6 bases, with 12 bases left in between. CDR1 SEHNR and CDR2 FQNEAQ come from the germline V gene (reference sequence). The CDR3 region is CASSLVPPSAEAFF. CDR3 bases: TGTGCCAGCAGCTTAGTCCCTCCGAGCGCTGAAGCTTTCTTT.

This rearrangement joins TRBV6-5 to TRBJ2-7, with 8 bases aligning to TRBD2. The CDR3 is 14 amino acids. Germline V gene data show CDR1 as MNHEY and CDR2 as SVGAGI. V was clipped by 7 bases and J by 2 bases; unmatched bases: 7. The chain's CDR3 is CASTDPGGAYEQYF. The CDR3 DNA reads TGTGCCAGCACTGACCCCGGGGGGGCCTACGAGCAGTACTTC.

The chain carries TRBV28 and TRBJ2-3, with D perhaps matching TRBD1 (5 bases). Trimming removed 5 bases from V and 2 bases from J, with 14 bases in between. CDR3 length: 15 amino acids. CDR1 and CDR2 (germline): MDHEN, SYDVKM. In DNA, the CDR3 is TGTGCCAGCAGTCCAAATCCCAGGGTCACAGATACGCAGTATTTT. It is translated as CASSPNPRVTDTQYF.

The table lists this clone with a count of one. The chain combines TRBV7-3 with TRBJ2-2, with TRBD2 matching over 8 bases. The CDR3 is 15 amino acids. Losses at the gene ends were 3 bases for V and 4 bases for J; bases not matched to a gene: 4. CDR1 and CDR2 (germline): SGHTA, FQGTGA. The CDR3 reads CASSLGLAGTGELFF. The CDR3 DNA reads TGTGCCAGCAGCTTGGGGCTAGCGGGCACCGGGGAGCTGTTTTTT. The full variable domain, rest sourced from reference TRBV7-3 and TRBJ2-2, is GAGVSQTPSNKVTEKGKYVELRCDPISGHTALYWYRQSLGQGPEFLIYFQGTGAADDSGLPNDRFFAVRPEGSVSTLKIQRTERGDSAVYLCASSLGLAGTGELFFGEGSRLTVL.

About this clone: One junction end does not reproduce the germline sequence, and a read error may be involved. This chain connects TRBV28 to TRBJ1-5; 9 positions match TRBD1. Germline V lookup: CDR1 MDHEN, CDR2 SYDVKM. The CDR3 length is 17 residues. The CDR3 sequence: CASSLPPGQGNNRPQHF. DNA for the CDR3: TGTGCCAGCAGTCTACCTCCGGGACAGGGCAACAATCGGCCCCAGCATTTT.

The chain joins TRBV10-3 to TRBJ2-3; D is possibly TRBD2 (7 bases). V gave up 3 bases and J gave up 0 bases, with 13 bases separating them. The CDR3 length is 16 residues. CDR1 and CDR2 from the germline V gene are ENHRY and SYGVKD. The CDR3 here is CAISEGGAPSTDTQYF. Written as DNA, the CDR3 is TGTGCCATCAGTGAAGGGGGGGCTCCTAGCACAGATACGCAGTATTTT.

The chain uses TRBV7-2 and TRBJ2-3; 12 bases are shared with TRBD2. The CDR3 extends over 17 amino acids. V dropped 1 base and J dropped 6; count of bases not matched to a gene: 8. Germline V gene lookup returns CDR1 SGHTA and CDR2 FQGNSA. The CDR3 DNA is TGTGCCAGCAGCTTAGGGTGGCTAGCGGGGGGGCTGGATACGCAGTATTTT. Amino acid sequence: CASSLGWLAGGLDTQYF.

This sequence joins TRBV19 and TRBJ1-5, with D maybe TRBD1 (6 bases). The CDR3 totals 13 residues. The V and J ends lost 7 bases and 6 bases respectively, with 13 bases between them. The V gene's germline CDR1 is LNHDA and CDR2 SQIVND (reference sequence). Written as DNA, the CDR3 is TGTGCCAGTAAAGACAGGTTGGTTCAGCCCCAGCATTTT. It codes for CASKDRLVQPQHF.

The J gene is TRBJ1-5, the V gene TRBV2; D unresolved. The CDR3 totals 14 residues. V was trimmed by 4 bases and J by 7 bases, leaving 14 bases between them. Germline loops: CDR1 SNHLY, CDR2 FYNNEI. The CDR3 DNA follows: TGTGCCAGCAGTGCTTTAGTCCAAGAACAGCCCCAGCATTTT. This codes for CASSALVQEQPQHF.

The rearrangement links TRBV18 to TRBJ1-5, with 7 bases that match TRBD1. After removal of 5 bases from V and 5 bases from J, the junction contained 3 bases not matched to a gene. Germline assignment: CDR1 KGHSH and CDR2 LQKENI. The length of the CDR3 is 13 residues. For the CDR3, the DNA is TGTGCCAGCTCAGTAGACAGGGATCAGCCCCAGCATTTT. Its protein product is CASSVDRDQPQHF. Combining the CDR3 with reference TRBV18 and TRBJ1-5 gives the whole variable domain NAGVMQNPRHLVRRRGQEARLRCSPMKGHSHVYWYRQLPEEGLKFMVYLQKENIIDESGMPKERFSAEFPKEGPSILRIQQVVRGDSAAYFCASSVDRDQPQHFGDGTRLSIL.